This entry lists 23 T cell receptor beta chains sequenced from one sample in a study of control samples from healthy donors and cancer patients. Generated by immunoSEQ multiplex PCR, the TCRdb table keeps only in-frame clones and is missing some. This sample carries about 250,000 clones, more than 65% of them seen once, and the ten largest clones take roughly 15%. The sequenced material came from PBMCs. The receptors shown here come from a woman in her fifties or sixties with lung cancer.

V gene TRBV7-8 combines with J gene TRBJ1-6; TRBD1 matches 9 bases. The CDR3 is 16 amino acids. Germline CDR1 SGHVS, CDR2 FQNEAQ. J lost 10 bases, V lost 1 base, and 8 bases had no gene match. The CDR3 region has the DNA TGTGCCAGCAGCTTAGGGGGACGGACAGGGGACTCACCCCTCCACTTT. This encodes CASSLGGRTGDSPLHF.

A few counts support this clone. The chain combines TRBV12-3 or TRBV12-4 with TRBJ2-7, with D unresolved. Trimming took 6 bases from V and 2 from J, leaving 8 bases between them. The CDR3 is made up of 12 amino acids. CDR3 amino acids: CASRLEAYEQYF. Here the CDR3 DNA reads TGTGCCAGCAGACTTGAGGCCTACGAGCAGTACTTC.

V is TRBV5-1 and J is TRBJ1-1; TRBD1 matches at 7 bases. The germline V gene has CDR1 SGHRS and CDR2 YFSETQ. With V trimmed by 0 bases and J by 10 bases, 6 bases remained unmatched. The CDR3 length is 13 residues. CDR3 sequence reads: CASSLGDSGRAFF. The DNA for the CDR3 is TGCGCCAGCAGCTTGGGGGACAGTGGTAGAGCTTTCTTT.

The rearrangement links TRBV5-1 to TRBJ2-2; 9 bases line up with TRBD1. CDR1 and CDR2 from the germline V gene are SGHRS and YFSETQ. The J segment lost 5 bases and the V segment lost 4 bases, leaving 6 bases of the junction unmatched. The CDR3 sequence is 15 residues long. CDR3 coding DNA: TGCGCCAGCAGCCACCGGACAGGGGCGACCGGGGAGCTGTTTTTT. Residues: CASSHRTGATGELFF.

The gene calls are TRBV2 and TRBJ2-3; 8 bases match TRBD1. The junction had 13 bases not matched to a gene; V was cut back by 8 bases and J by 6 bases. The CDR3 runs 15 residues. Germline loops: CDR1 SNHLY, CDR2 FYNNEI. The CDR3 region has the DNA TGTGCCAGCGGTAGCGAGACAGGGGCGTCCGATACGCAGTATTTT. This translates into CASGSETGASDTQYF.

The chain couples TRBV7-9 to TRBJ1-1; possible D gene TRBD1, 6 bases. The CDR3 is made up of 16 amino acids. V lost 1 base and J 4 bases, leaving 16 bases between the germline ends. Germline V CDR1 and CDR2: SEHNR, FQNEAQ (reference sequence). CDR3 sequence reads: CASSLVRGDRGTEAFF. DNA for the CDR3: TGTGCCAGCAGCTTAGTTAGGGGGGACCGTGGCACTGAAGCTTTCTTT.

This clone was detected only a few times. The chain joins TRBV7-3 to TRBJ2-6; 7 bases map to TRBD1. Germline loops: CDR1 SGHTA, CDR2 FQGTGA. Trimming removed 0 bases from V and 2 bases from J; junction bases left unmatched: 1. The CDR3 is 16 amino acids. The CDR3 sequence: CASSLTGGAGANVLTF. In DNA, the CDR3 is TGTGCCAGCAGCTTAACAGGGGGCGCTGGGGCCAACGTCCTGACTTTC.

The chain links TRBV5-1 to TRBJ1-1, with 7 bases fitting TRBD1. The junction had 7 bases not matched to a gene; V was cut back by 4 bases and J by 4 bases. CDR1 and CDR2 (germline): SGHRS, YFSETQ. The CDR3 extends over 14 amino acids. The CDR3 spells CASSITGVATEAFF. DNA of the CDR3: TGCGCCAGCAGCATTACAGGGGTCGCCACTGAAGCTTTCTTT.

V gene TRBV20-1 combines with J gene TRBJ1-1; no firm D call. Trimming took off 3 bases at V and 0 bases at J, with 5 bases between the two ends. The CDR3 is 12 amino acids. Germline CDR1 reads DFQATT; CDR2 reads SNEGSKA (reference sequence). The CDR3 is CSASKLNTEAFF. CDR3 sequence (DNA): TGCAGTGCTAGTAAACTGAACACTGAAGCTTTCTTT.

This chain links TRBV7-6 with TRBJ2-3; D unresolved. This CDR3 spans 11 amino acids. Germline V lookup: CDR1 SGHVS, CDR2 FNYEAQ. The V end lost 2 bases, the J end lost 3 bases, and 0 bases lay between the germline ends. For the CDR3, the DNA is TGTGCCAGCAGCTTAACAGATACGCAGTATTTT. Translating it yields CASSLTDTQYF.

The gene calls are TRBV6-5 and TRBJ1-3; perhaps TRBD1 as D (6 bases). The CDR3 loop spans 15 amino acids. V was trimmed by 8 bases and J by 3 bases, leaving 17 bases between them. Germline V gene data show CDR1 as MNHEY and CDR2 as SVGAGI. CDR3 region: CASGMDRGFGNTIYF. As DNA, the CDR3 is TGTGCCAGCGGAATGGACAGAGGCTTTGGAAACACCATATATTTT.

The chain joins TRBV11-2 to TRBJ2-5, with 9 positions matching TRBD2. Germline trimming cut 3 bases from V and 4 bases from J; bases unmatched to any gene: 6. CDR3 length: 15 amino acids. The germline V gene encodes CDR1 SGHAT and CDR2 FQNNGV. CDR3 DNA sequence: TGTGCCAGCAGCTTTCTAGCGGGGACGTCAGAGACCCAGTACTTC. It specifies CASSFLAGTSETQYF.

This chain links TRBV7-3 with TRBJ1-6; tentatively, D is TRBD1 (6 bases). Trimming left V 0 bases short and J 8 bases short, with 11 bases between. Germline loops: CDR1 SGHTA, CDR2 FQGTGA. CDR3 size: 15 residues. The CDR3: CASSLTWAGDSPLHF. As DNA, the CDR3 is TGTGCCAGCAGCTTAACGTGGGCAGGGGATTCACCCCTCCACTTT.

The V call is TRBV3-1 (or the pseudogene TRBV3-2), the J call TRBJ2-1; 13 nucleotides line up with TRBD2. The length of the CDR3 is 16 residues. Germline V lookup: CDR1 LGHDT, CDR2 YNNKEL (reference sequence). V shed 3 bases and J 7 bases; nucleotides not matched to a gene: 6. CDR3 DNA sequence: TGTGCCAGCAGCCACCCCACGACTAGCGGGAGGAATGAGCAGTTCTTC. Protein sequence: CASSHPTTSGRNEQFF.

This clone was picked up a small number of times. The chain couples TRBV7-9 to TRBJ1-6; D unclear. Trimming took off 5 bases at V and 7 bases at J, with 12 bases between the two ends. This CDR3 comprises 14 residues. Per the germline V gene, CDR1 is SEHNR and CDR2 is FQNEAQ (reference sequence). The CDR3 DNA is TGTGCCAGCAGCCCAGATGGCCTGAATTCACCCCTCCACTTT. Translation gives CASSPDGLNSPLHF.

This chain links TRBV7-2 with TRBJ2-5, with TRBD2 identical over 9 bases. The germline V gene has CDR1 SGHTA and CDR2 FQGNSA. Trimming at V came to 5 bases and at J to 5 bases, leaving 9 bases not matched to a gene. CDR3 length: 15 residues. The CDR3: CASSPSGGHRETQYF. CDR3 in DNA: TGTGCCAGCAGCCCGAGCGGGGGGCATCGGGAGACCCAGTACTTC.

The V call is TRBV5-4, the J call TRBJ1-4, with D hard to call. V lost 0 bases to trimming and J lost 6 bases, with 9 bases between them. The germline V gene encodes CDR1 SGHNT and CDR2 YYREEE (reference sequence). The CDR3 has 14 residues. In nucleotides, the CDR3 is TGTGCCAGCAGCTTGGCCGGCGTCGATGAAAAACTGTTTTTT. Protein sequence: CASSLAGVDEKLFF.

In DNA, the CDR3 is TGCGCCAGCAGCCCGGGACAGGGACGACAGCCCCAGCATTTT. Its translation: CASSPGQGRQPQHF. The chain links TRBV5-1 to TRBJ1-5; 9 positions match TRBD1. V was clipped by 4 bases and J by 7 bases; unmatched bases: 6. From germline, CDR1 is SGHRS and CDR2 YFSETQ. CDR3 length: 14 amino acids.

V usage is TRBV19 and J usage is TRBJ2-5; 10 bases are a match to TRBD2. The germline CDR1 and CDR2 sequences are LNHDA and SQIVND (reference sequence). J lost 5 bases, V lost 8 bases, and 5 bases had no gene match. The CDR3 totals 13 residues. The CDR3 loop is CASRLAGSETQYF. CDR3 coding DNA: TGTGCCAGTCGACTAGCGGGTAGTGAGACCCAGTACTTC. The full variable domain, in which reference TRBV19 and TRBJ2-5 provide the parts outside the CDR3, is DGGITQSPKYLFRKEGQNVTLSCEQNLNHDAMYWYRQDPGQGLRLIYYSQIVNDFQKGDIAEGYSVSREKKESFPLTVTSAQKNPTAFYLCASRLAGSETQYFGPGTRLLVL.

This clone was seen a handful of times. The chain has TRBV24-1 and TRBJ1-6, with 9 bases lining up with TRBD1. J lost 11 bases, V lost 6 bases, and 10 bases had no gene match. In germline, CDR1 is KGHDR, CDR2 SFDVKD. The CDR3 is 15 residues long. The CDR3 sequence is CATSFTRTGEPPLHF. The DNA of the CDR3 is TGTGCCACCAGTTTCACTAGGACAGGGGAGCCACCCCTCCACTTT.

This chain links TRBV20-1 with TRBJ2-7; perhaps TRBD1 as D (6 bases). Germline CDR1 reads DFQATT; CDR2 reads SNEGSKA (reference sequence). Trimming pared 3 bases from V and 2 bases from J, leaving 11 bases between. This CDR3 has 13 residues. CDR3 coding DNA: TGCAGTGCTAGTGACAGGCCTGCCTACGAGCAGTACTTC. It yields the protein CSASDRPAYEQYF.

The rearrangement joins TRBV3-1 (or the pseudogene TRBV3-2) to TRBJ1-1, with D unclear. With 4 bases removed from V and 2 bases from J, the gap between germline ends came to 8 bases. The CDR3 has 13 amino acids. Germline V CDR1 and CDR2: LGHDT, YNNKEL (reference sequence). The CDR3 loop reads CASSPGINTEAFF. The CDR3 nucleotides read TGTGCCAGCAGCCCAGGTATCAACACTGAAGCTTTCTTT.

This chain links TRBV7-8 with TRBJ2-1, with D unresolved. CDR3 length: 14 residues. V was pared by 1 base and J by 7 bases, with 11 bases between. Germline assignment: CDR1 SGHVS and CDR2 FQNEAQ. The CDR3 protein is CASSLVRSANEQFF. Written as DNA, the CDR3 is TGTGCCAGCAGCTTAGTCAGGTCGGCGAATGAGCAGTTCTTC.